This T cell receptor (beta chain) derives from a study of cytomegalovirus exposure and HLA in healthy donors. Study-level findings and limits: Rarity characterized most TCR sequences, yet some public TCRs appeared in many donors.

This CDR3 contains 13 residues. Germline V CDR1 and CDR2: SGHTA, FQGNSA. V was trimmed by 0 bases and J by 4 bases, leaving 7 bases between them. PCR involved 60 Vbeta and 13 Jbeta primers. Sequencing was performed with immunoSEQ multiplex PCR; in TCRdb, only in-frame clones are kept and a portion is missing. The sample has about 190,000 clones; 75% to 80% are singletons. For this clone: What it binds is not known.

The V gene is TRBV7-2, the J gene TRBJ2-7; D is unclear. Sequenced sample: PBMCs. The clonotype originates from a woman aged 25 to 39 in good health and CMV-seropositive. The CDR3 is CASSLAPRYEQYF. CDR3 sequence (DNA): TGTGCCAGCAGCTTAGCGCCCAGGTACGAGCAGTACTTC.